Described below is a single TCR beta chain sequence and its context. From the PCR reads, TCRdb called clonotypes with MiXCR, one entry per CDR3 protein. The data hold around 12,000 distinct CDR3 sequences, with about 50% observed a single time. This record comes from a study of immune characterization of retroperitoneal liposarcoma. The receptor was isolated from a female donor with retroperitoneal liposarcoma. Sequenced: tumor tissue.

The CDR3 sequence: CASSYSGLVGSYNEQFF. In DNA, the CDR3 is TGTGCCAGCAGTTACTCGGGACTAGTAGGCTCCTACAATGAGCAGTTCTTC. This chain links TRBV6-6 with TRBJ2-1; 8 bases match TRBD2. The CDR3 loop spans 17 amino acids. With V trimmed by 0 bases and J by 0 bases, 4 bases remained unmatched. Germline CDR1 and CDR2: MNHNY and SVGAGI (reference sequence).